These T cell receptor beta chains were read from a single sample in a study of T cell repertoires in aging, cancer and after chemotherapy. TCRdb ran MiXCR on the multiplex PCR reads and lists one entry per CDR3 protein. Here the sample spans thousands of distinct CDR3 sequences, 21% being singletons. The source material was blood. The receptors stem from a human donor in good health. The donor label of this sample is uncertain. CDR3s include the opening cysteine and the closing phenylalanine or tryptophan. The D gene is left open where the match is weak. Only part of the rows carry a size: once, few, many, or a class if the clone is expanded.

once	TRBJ2-6	-	TRBV7-3	CASSLVQGAGANVPTF	TGTGCCAGCAGCTTAGTACAGGGAGCTGGGGCCAACGTCCCGACTTTC
-	TRBJ2-1	TRBD1	TRBV5-4	CASSPPDRGREQFF	TGTGCCAGCAGCCCTCCGGACAGGGGGCGTGAGCAGTTCTTC
medium-sized	TRBJ1-3	TRBD1	TRBV6-5	CASSLRGLDSGNTIYF	TGTGCCAGCAGCTTAAGGGGGCTTGACTCTGGAAACACCATATATTTT
medium-sized	TRBJ1-6	TRBD1	TRBV19	CASTGQGGYNSPLHF	TGTGCCAGTACCGGACAGGGAGGATATAATTCACCCCTCCACTTT
medium-sized	TRBJ1-4	-	TRBV10-3	CAISESPGQATNEKLFF	TGTGCCATCAGTGAGTCCCCCGGACAAGCAACTAATGAAAAACTGTTTTTT
medium-sized	TRBJ2-6	-	TRBV6-5	CASRSDRSTPSGANVLTF	TGTGCCAGCAGATCCGACAGGTCTACTCCCTCTGGGGCCAACGTCCTGACTTTC
few	TRBJ1-1	TRBD1	TRBV6-1	CASSEGLTGGGTEAFF	TGTGCCAGCAGTGAAGGGTTGACAGGGGGAGGCACTGAAGCTTTCTTT
few	TRBJ2-1	TRBD2	TRBV7-2	CASSGSGIGDLNEQFF	TGTGCCAGCAGCGGAAGCGGGATCGGAGATCTAAATGAGCAGTTCTTC
few	TRBJ2-5	TRBD1	TRBV28	CASSPPGGGETQYF	TGTGCCAGCAGTCCCCCAGGGGGCGGAGAGACCCAGTACTTC
few	TRBJ2-7	-	TRBV12-3/TRBV12-4	CASSSKNQGIPTYEQYF	TGTGCCAGCAGTTCAAAAAATCAGGGGATCCCCACCTACGAGCAGTACTTC
-	TRBJ1-2	-	TRBV5-1	CASSLVGRDYGYTF	TGCGCCAGCAGCTTGGTGGGTAGGGACTATGGCTACACCTTC
few	TRBJ1-4	TRBD1	TRBV20-1	CSARDRTGTEKLFF	TGCAGTGCTAGGGACCGGACAGGGACGGAAAAACTGTTTTTT
medium-sized	TRBJ1-2	TRBD1	TRBV6-5	CASSYSRTGGSYGYTF	TGTGCCAGCAGTTACTCCCGGACAGGTGGATCTTATGGCTACACCTTC
-	TRBJ1-5	-	TRBV6-4	CASSNYKTTPGPPCGCNQPQHF	TGTGCCAGCAGTAACTACAAAACCACGCCGGGACCTCCTTGCGGGTGCAATCAGCCCCAGCATTTT
medium-sized	TRBJ2-7	-	TRBV6-1	CASVSGRRMFYEQYF	TGTGCCAGCGTATCGGGACGGAGGATGTTCTACGAGCAGTACTTC
medium-sized	TRBJ1-2	TRBD1	TRBV6-5	CASSYATGTYGYTF	TGTGCCAGCAGTTACGCGACAGGGACATATGGCTACACCTTC
medium-sized	TRBJ1-4	-	TRBV6-5	CASSPRRDIREKLFF	TGTGCCAGCAGCCCGCGCAGGGACATTCGGGAAAAACTGTTTTTT
-	TRBJ1-5	-	TRBV6-2/TRBV6-3	CASSYDGNQHQHF	TGTGCCAGCAGTTACGATGGGAATCAGCACCAGCATTTT
medium-sized	TRBJ2-3	TRBD2	TRBV6-5	CASSYALAGRDTQYF	TGTGCCAGCAGTTACGCACTAGCGGGGAGAGATACGCAGTATTTT
medium-sized	TRBJ1-1	TRBD1	TRBV29-1	CSGTTGVDTEAFF	TGCAGCGGTACGACAGGGGTGGACACTGAAGCTTTCTTT
-	TRBJ1-6	TRBD1	TRBV5-5	CASSFLQGAPPLHF	TGTGCCAGCAGCTTCTTACAGGGGGCACCACCCCTCCACTTT
-	TRBJ2-7	TRBD2	TRBV5-4	CASSLTSGPYEQYF	TGTGCCAGCAGCTTGACTAGCGGACCCTACGAGCAGTACTTC
once	TRBJ2-5	-	TRBV12-3/TRBV12-4	CASSLMRLGERETQYF	TGTGCCAGCAGTTTAATGAGACTTGGGGAGAGGGAGACCCAGTACTTC
-	TRBJ1-1	-	TRBV11-2	CASSLEVGLEAFF	TGTGCCAGCAGCTTAGAAGTAGGGCTCGAAGCTTTCTTT
-	TRBJ2-6	-	TRBV9	CASSPGDGANVLTF	TGTGCCAGCAGCCCGGGGGATGGGGCCAACGTCCTGACTTTC
medium-sized	TRBJ1-3	-	TRBV19	CASRTIQGNTIYF	TGTGCCAGTAGGACCATACAGGGAAACACCATATATTTT
medium-sized	TRBJ1-6	-	TRBV19	CASSMPPNSPLHF	TGTGCCAGTAGTATGCCTCCTAATTCACCCCTCCACTTT
medium-sized	TRBJ1-1	-	TRBV12-3/TRBV12-4	CASSSWGVQNTEAFF	TGTGCCAGCAGCTCATGGGGGGTACAGAACACTGAAGCTTTCTTT
medium-sized	TRBJ1-2	TRBD1	TRBV29-1	CSAGQGILSGGYTF	TGCAGCGCCGGACAGGGAATCCTATCCGGGGGCTACACCTTC
-	TRBJ2-2	-	TRBV4-3	CASSQEYPDTGELFF	TGCGCCAGCAGCCAAGAGTACCCCGACACCGGGGAGCTGTTTTTT
medium-sized	TRBJ1-2	TRBD1	TRBV30	CAWSQDRGHGGYTF	TGTGCCTGGAGTCAGGACAGGGGGCATGGTGGCTACACCTTC
-	TRBJ2-2	-	TRBV6-5	CASSFIPGVGGELFF	TGTGCCAGCAGTTTCATCCCGGGGGTTGGCGGGGAGCTGTTTTTT
-	TRBJ1-6	-	TRBV12-3/TRBV12-4	CASSSAMYSPLHF	TGTGCCAGCAGCTCCGCCATGTATTCACCCCTCCACTTT
medium-sized	TRBJ2-5	TRBD2	TRBV20-1	CSAQREGPETQYF	TGCAGTGCTCAGCGGGAGGGCCCAGAGACCCAGTACTTC
few	TRBJ2-3	-	TRBV14	CASSQETGPDTQYF	TGTGCCAGCAGCCAAGAAACGGGACCAGATACGCAGTATTTT
medium-sized	TRBJ1-5	-	TRBV6-1	CASSERWGKDGNQPQHF	TGTGCCAGCAGTGAAAGGTGGGGCAAGGACGGCAATCAGCCCCAGCATTTT
few	TRBJ2-2	-	TRBV4-3	CASSQSWTPGGELFF	TGCGCCAGCAGCCAATCGTGGACACCAGGCGGGGAGCTGTTTTTT
once	TRBJ1-4	TRBD1	TRBV20-1	CSARQGAAEKLFF	TGCAGTGCTAGACAGGGGGCGGCTGAAAAACTGTTTTTT
few	TRBJ1-3	-	TRBV14	CASSRDYSGNTIYF	TGTGCCAGCAGCCGGGACTACTCTGGAAACACCATATATTTT
medium-sized	TRBJ2-7	-	TRBV18	CASSPRQETGEQYF	TGTGCCAGCTCACCTCGACAGGAGACGGGTGAGCAGTACTTC
few	TRBJ1-1	-	TRBV18	CASSQALNTEAFF	TGTGCCAGCTCCCAGGCATTGAACACTGAAGCTTTCTTT
-	TRBJ2-3	-	TRBV20-1	CSARPRPSSTDTQYF	TGCAGTGCTAGGCCGCGGCCCTCTAGCACAGATACGCAGTATTTT
-	TRBJ2-1	TRBD2	TRBV15	CATSRDQTGGYNEQFF	TGTGCCACCAGCAGAGACCAAACGGGGGGCTACAATGAGCAGTTCTTC
-	TRBJ1-4	TRBD1	TRBV29-1	CSVEDPRTGGEKLFF	TGCAGCGTTGAAGATCCCCGGACAGGGGGCGAAAAACTGTTTTTT
medium-sized	TRBJ1-5	-	TRBV6-5	CASSPRGLGNQPQHF	TGTGCCAGCAGTCCACGGGGCCTGGGAAATCAGCCCCAGCATTTT